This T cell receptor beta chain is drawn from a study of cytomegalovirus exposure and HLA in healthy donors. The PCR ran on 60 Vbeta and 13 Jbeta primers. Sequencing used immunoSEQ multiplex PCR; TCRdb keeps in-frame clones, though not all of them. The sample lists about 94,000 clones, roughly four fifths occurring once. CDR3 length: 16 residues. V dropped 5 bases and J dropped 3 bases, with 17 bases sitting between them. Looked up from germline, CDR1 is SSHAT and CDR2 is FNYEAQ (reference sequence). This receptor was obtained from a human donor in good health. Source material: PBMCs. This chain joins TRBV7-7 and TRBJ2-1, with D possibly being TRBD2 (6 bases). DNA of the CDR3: TGTGCCAGCAGCCCCGTCTCGACTAGACTCTACAATGAGCAGTTCTTC. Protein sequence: CASSPVSTRLYNEQFF.